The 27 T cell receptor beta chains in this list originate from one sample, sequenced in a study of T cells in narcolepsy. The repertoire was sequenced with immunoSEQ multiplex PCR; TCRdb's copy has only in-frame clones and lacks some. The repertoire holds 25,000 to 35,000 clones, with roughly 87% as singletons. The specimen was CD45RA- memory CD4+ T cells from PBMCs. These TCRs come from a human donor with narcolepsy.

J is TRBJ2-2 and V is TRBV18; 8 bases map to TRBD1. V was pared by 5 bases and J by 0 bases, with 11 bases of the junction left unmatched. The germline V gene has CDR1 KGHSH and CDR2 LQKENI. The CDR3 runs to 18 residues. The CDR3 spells CASSSFGTQGANTGELFF. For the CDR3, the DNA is TGTGCCAGCTCATCCTTTGGTACACAGGGGGCGAACACCGGGGAGCTGTTTTTT.

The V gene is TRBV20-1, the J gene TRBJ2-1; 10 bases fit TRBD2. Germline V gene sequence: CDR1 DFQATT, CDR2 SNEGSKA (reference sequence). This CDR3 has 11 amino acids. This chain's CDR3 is CLAKRTSGQFF. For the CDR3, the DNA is TGCCTCGCTAAGAGGACTAGCGGGCAGTTCTTC.

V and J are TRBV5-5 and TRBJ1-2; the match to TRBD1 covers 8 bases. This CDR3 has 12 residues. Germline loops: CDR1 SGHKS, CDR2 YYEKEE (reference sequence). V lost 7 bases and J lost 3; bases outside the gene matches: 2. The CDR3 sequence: CASGQGDYGYTF. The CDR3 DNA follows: TGTGCCAGCGGACAGGGAGACTATGGCTACACCTTC.

The CDR3 here is CASSATRPGTGALSSYNEQFF. DNA for the CDR3: TGTGCCAGCAGCGCGACGCGACCCGGGACAGGGGCCCTCAGCTCCTACAATGAGCAGTTCTTC. The rearrangement joins TRBV9 to TRBJ2-1; 10 bases match TRBD1. CDR1 SGDLS and CDR2 YYNGEE come from the germline V gene. V shed 3 bases, J shed 0 bases, and the junction held 18 bases outside the gene matches. The CDR3 is made up of 21 amino acids.

CDR3 protein: CASSGRDGDQPQHF. The CDR3 DNA reads TGTGCCAGCAGTGGGAGGGACGGCGATCAGCCCCAGCATTTT. The V gene is TRBV6-1, the J gene TRBJ1-5, with D perhaps matching TRBD1 (5 bases). This CDR3 region has 14 residues. V shed 4 bases and J shed 5 bases, with 12 bases lying between them. The germline V gene encodes CDR1 MNHNS and CDR2 SASEGT.

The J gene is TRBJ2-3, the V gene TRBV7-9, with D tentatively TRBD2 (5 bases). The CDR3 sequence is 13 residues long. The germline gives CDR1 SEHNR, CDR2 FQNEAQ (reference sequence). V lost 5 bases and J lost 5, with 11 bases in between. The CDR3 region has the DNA TGTGCCAGCAGCCGCAGTGGACTAGATACGCAGTATTTT. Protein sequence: CASSRSGLDTQYF.

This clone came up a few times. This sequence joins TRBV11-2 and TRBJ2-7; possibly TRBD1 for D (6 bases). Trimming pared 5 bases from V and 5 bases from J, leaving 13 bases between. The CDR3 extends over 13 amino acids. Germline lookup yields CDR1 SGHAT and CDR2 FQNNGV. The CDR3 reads CASSPHHRDEQYF. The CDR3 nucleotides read TGTGCCAGCAGCCCGCATCACAGGGACGAGCAGTACTTC.

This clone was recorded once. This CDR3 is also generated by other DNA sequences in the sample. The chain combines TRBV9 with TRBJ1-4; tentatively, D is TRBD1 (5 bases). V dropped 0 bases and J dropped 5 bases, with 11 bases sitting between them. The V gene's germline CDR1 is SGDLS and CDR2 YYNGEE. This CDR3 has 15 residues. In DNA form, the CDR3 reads TGTGCCAGCAGCGTAGGGGGCAGGAGAAATGAAAAACTGTTTTTT. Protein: CASSVGGRRNEKLFF.

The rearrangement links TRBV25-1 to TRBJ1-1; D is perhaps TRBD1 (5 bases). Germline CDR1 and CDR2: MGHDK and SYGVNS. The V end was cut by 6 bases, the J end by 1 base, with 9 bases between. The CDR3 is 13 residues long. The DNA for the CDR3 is TGTGCCAGCAGATTCACAGGGAACACTGAAGCTTTCTTT. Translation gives CASRFTGNTEAFF.

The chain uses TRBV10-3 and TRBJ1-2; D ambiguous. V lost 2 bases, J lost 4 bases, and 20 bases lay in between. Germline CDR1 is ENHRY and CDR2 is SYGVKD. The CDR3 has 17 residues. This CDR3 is CAISETAQASLLYGYTF. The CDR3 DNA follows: TGTGCCATCAGTGAGACCGCGCAGGCAAGCCTACTCTATGGCTACACCTTC.

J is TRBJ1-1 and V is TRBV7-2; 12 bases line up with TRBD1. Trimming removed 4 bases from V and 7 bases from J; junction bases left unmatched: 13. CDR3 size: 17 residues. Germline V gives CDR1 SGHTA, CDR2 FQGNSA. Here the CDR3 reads CASSSPLGTGGGIEAFF. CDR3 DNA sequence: TGTGCCAGCAGCTCACCTCTAGGGACAGGGGGCGGTATTGAAGCTTTCTTT.

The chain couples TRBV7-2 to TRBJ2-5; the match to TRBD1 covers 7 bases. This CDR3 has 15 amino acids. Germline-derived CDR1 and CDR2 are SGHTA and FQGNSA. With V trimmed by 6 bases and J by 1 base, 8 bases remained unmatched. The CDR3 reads CASRLTGQTQETQYF. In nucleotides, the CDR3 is TGTGCCAGCAGACTTACGGGACAGACCCAAGAGACCCAGTACTTC.

CDR3 in DNA: TGCGCCAGCAGTGGGGTAGGGGGTGTGAACACTGAAGCTTTCTTT. It codes for CASSGVGGVNTEAFF. The chain couples TRBV10-2 to TRBJ1-1; tentative D call: TRBD1 (6 bases). From germline, CDR1 is WSHSY and CDR2 SAAADI. Trimming removed 4 bases from V and 0 bases from J, with 12 bases in between. This CDR3 has 15 residues.

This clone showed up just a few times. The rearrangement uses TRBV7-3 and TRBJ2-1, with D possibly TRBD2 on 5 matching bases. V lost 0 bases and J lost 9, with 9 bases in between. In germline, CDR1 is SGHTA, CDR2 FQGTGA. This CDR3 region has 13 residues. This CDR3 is CASSLTLAGEQFF. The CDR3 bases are TGTGCCAGCAGCTTAACGCTCGCGGGTGAGCAGTTCTTC.

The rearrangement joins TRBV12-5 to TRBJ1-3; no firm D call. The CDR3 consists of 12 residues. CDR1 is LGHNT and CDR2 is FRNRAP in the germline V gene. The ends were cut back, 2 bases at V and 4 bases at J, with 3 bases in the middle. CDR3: CASGLTGNTIYF. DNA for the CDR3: TGTGCTAGTGGTTTGACAGGAAACACCATATATTTT.

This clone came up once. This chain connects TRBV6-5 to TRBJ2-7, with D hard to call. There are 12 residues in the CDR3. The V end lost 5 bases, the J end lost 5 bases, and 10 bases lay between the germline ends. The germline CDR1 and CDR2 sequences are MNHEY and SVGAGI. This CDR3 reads CASSRTVNEQYF. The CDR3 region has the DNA TGTGCCAGCAGTCGTACCGTCAACGAGCAGTACTTC.

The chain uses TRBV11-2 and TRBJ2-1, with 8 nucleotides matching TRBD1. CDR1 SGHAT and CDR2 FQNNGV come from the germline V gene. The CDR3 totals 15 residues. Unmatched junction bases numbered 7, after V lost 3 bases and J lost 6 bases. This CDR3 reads CASSFIQGVGNEQFF. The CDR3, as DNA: TGTGCCAGCAGCTTTATACAGGGGGTTGGCAATGAGCAGTTCTTC.

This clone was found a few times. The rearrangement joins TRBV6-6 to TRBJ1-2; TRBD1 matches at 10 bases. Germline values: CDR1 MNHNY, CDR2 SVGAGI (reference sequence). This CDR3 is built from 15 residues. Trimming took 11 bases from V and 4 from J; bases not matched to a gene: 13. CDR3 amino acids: CAGTSGTGVGYGYTF. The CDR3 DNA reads TGTGCCGGCACCTCCGGGACAGGGGTTGGCTATGGCTACACCTTC.

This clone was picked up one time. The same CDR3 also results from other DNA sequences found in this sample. CDR3 bases: TGTGCAATTGGGCAGCCCAACCGGGGAGGCTACACCTTC. The encoded protein is CAIGQPNRGGYTF. This chain connects TRBV28 to TRBJ1-2; D call uncertain. The CDR3 loop spans 13 amino acids. Germline CDR1 MDHEN, CDR2 SYDVKM.

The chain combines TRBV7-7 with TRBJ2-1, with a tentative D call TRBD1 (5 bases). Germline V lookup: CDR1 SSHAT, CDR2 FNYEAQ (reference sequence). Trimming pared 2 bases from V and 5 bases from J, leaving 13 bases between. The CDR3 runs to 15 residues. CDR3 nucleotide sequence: TGTGCCAGCAGCTTAACGGCACAGACAGACAATGAGCAGTTCTTC. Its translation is CASSLTAQTDNEQFF.

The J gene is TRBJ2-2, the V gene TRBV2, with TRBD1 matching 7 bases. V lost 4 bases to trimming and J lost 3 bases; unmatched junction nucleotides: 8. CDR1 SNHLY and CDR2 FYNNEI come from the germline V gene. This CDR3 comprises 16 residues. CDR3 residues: CASSVYRGSDTGELFF. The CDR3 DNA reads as TGTGCCAGCAGTGTATACAGGGGATCGGACACCGGGGAGCTGTTTTTT.

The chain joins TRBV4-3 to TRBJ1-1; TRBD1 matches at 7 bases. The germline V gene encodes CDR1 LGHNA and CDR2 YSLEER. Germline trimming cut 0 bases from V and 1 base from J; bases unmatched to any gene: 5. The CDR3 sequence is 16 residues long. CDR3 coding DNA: TGCGCCAGCAGCCAAGATAGGGGGCTATGGAACACTGAAGCTTTCTTT. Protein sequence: CASSQDRGLWNTEAFF.

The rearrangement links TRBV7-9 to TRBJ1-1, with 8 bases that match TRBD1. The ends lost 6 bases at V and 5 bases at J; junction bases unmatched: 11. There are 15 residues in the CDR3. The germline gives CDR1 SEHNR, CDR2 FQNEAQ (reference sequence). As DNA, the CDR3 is TGTGCCAGCAGACCCCCGACAGGGGCTAAGACTGAAGCTTTCTTT. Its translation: CASRPPTGAKTEAFF.

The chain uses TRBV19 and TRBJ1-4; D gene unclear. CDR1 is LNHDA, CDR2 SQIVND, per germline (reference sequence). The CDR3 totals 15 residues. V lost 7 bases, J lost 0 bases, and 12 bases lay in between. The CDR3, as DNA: TGTGCCAGTAAGCAAGTGATTTCAACTAATGAAAAACTGTTTTTT. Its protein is CASKQVISTNEKLFF.

CDR3 loop: CASSGRIQETQYF. Written as DNA, the CDR3 is TGTGCCAGTAGTGGACGGATCCAAGAGACCCAGTACTTC. The J gene is TRBJ2-5, the V gene TRBV19; D gene unclear. Germline V lookup: CDR1 LNHDA, CDR2 SQIVND (reference sequence). V lost 5 bases and J lost 1, with 8 bases in between. The CDR3 sequence is 13 residues long. The variable domain in full, with the rest retrieved from reference TRBV19 and TRBJ2-5, is DGGITQSPKYLFRKEGQNVTLSCEQNLNHDAMYWYRQDPGQGLRLIYYSQIVNDFQKGDIAEGYSVSREKKESFPLTVTSAQKNPTAFYLCASSGRIQETQYFGPGTRLLVL.

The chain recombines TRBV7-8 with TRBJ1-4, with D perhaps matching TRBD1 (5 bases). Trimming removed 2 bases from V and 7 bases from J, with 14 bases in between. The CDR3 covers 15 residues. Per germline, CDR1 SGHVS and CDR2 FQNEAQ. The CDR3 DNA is TGTGCCAGCAGCTTATTAGGGGATTTGGCTGAAAAACTGTTTTTT. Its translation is CASSLLGDLAEKLFF.

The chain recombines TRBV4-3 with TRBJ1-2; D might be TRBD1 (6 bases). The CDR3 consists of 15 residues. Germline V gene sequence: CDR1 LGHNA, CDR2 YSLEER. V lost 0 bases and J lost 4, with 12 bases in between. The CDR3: CASSQDYGGPYGYTF. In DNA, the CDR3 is TGCGCCAGCAGCCAAGATTATGGGGGGCCCTATGGCTACACCTTC.